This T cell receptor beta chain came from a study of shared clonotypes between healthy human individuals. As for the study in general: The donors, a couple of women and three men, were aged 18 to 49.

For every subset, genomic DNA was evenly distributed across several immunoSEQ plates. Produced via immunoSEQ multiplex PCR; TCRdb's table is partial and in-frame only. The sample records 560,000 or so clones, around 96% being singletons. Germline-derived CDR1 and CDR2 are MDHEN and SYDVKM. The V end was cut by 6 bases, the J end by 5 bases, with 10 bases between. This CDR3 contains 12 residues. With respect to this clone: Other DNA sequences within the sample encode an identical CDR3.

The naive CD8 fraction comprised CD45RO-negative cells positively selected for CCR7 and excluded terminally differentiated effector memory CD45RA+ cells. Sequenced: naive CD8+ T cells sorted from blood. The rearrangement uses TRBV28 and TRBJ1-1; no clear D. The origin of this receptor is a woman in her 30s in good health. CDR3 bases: TGTGCCAGCAGCCTTGGGTGGACTGAAGCTTTCTTT. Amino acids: CASSLGWTEAFF.